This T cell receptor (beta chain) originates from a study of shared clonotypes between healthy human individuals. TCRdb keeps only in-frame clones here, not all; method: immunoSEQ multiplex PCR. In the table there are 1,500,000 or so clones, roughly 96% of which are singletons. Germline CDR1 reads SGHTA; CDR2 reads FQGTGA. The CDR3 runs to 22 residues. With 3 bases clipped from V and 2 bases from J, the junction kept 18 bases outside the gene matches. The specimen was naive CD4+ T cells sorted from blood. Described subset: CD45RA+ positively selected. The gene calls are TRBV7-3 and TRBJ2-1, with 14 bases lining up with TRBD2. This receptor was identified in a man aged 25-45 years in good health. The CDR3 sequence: CASSFVTSGREGASGAYNEQFF. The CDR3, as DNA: TGTGCCAGCAGCTTCGTGACTAGCGGGAGGGAGGGGGCTTCCGGAGCCTACAATGAGCAGTTCTTC.